Listed here are 11 T cell receptor beta chains from one sample, sequenced in a study of shared clonotypes between healthy human individuals. The protocol was immunoSEQ multiplex PCR, while the TCRdb copy is restricted to in-frame clones and leaves out a portion. The table shows roughly 2.5 million clones, with over 85% occurring only once. Sequences were obtained from naive CD4+ T cells sorted from blood. The subset denotes: CD45RA+ positively selected. The source of these receptors is a man aged 18 to 29 in good health.

The table lists this clone with a few counts. Additional DNA sequences in this sample encode the identical CDR3. DNA for the CDR3: TGCAGCGTTGAGAGATCTGGCACTGAAGCTTTCTTT. As protein: CSVERSGTEAFF. The chain couples TRBV29-1 to TRBJ1-1; no reliable D call. Germline assignment: CDR1 SQVTM and CDR2 ANQGSEA. This CDR3 comprises 12 residues. V lost 3 bases, J lost 4 bases, and 9 bases lay in between.

The chain combines TRBV7-6 with TRBJ2-2; D unresolved. With 5 bases removed from V and 6 bases from J, the gap between germline ends came to 7 bases. The CDR3 has 12 residues. Germline-derived CDR1 and CDR2 are SGHVS and FNYEAQ. CDR3 sequence: CASSPVAGELFF. DNA for the CDR3: TGTGCCAGCAGCCCGGTCGCCGGGGAGCTGTTTTTT.

V gene TRBV30 combines with J gene TRBJ2-7; D possibly matches TRBD1 or TRBD2 (5 bases each). Germline-derived CDR1 and CDR2 are GTSNPN and SVGIG (reference sequence). This CDR3 has 12 amino acids. V was trimmed by 3 bases and J by 7 bases, leaving 13 bases between them. The CDR3 sequence: CAWSPGTGEQYF. CDR3 DNA sequence: TGTGCCTGGAGCCCAGGGACGGGGGAGCAGTACTTC.

This clone was observed once. The V and J genes are TRBV27 and TRBJ1-1, with D possibly being TRBD1 (5 bases). Trimming took 5 bases from V and 4 from J, leaving 17 bases between them. Germline-derived CDR1 and CDR2 are MNHEY and SMNVEV (reference sequence). The CDR3 is 15 amino acids. The chain's CDR3 is CASSPIWGEPTEAFF. Here the CDR3 DNA reads TGTGCCAGCAGTCCAATTTGGGGGGAGCCCACTGAAGCTTTCTTT.

The genes are TRBV7-6 and TRBJ2-5; possibly TRBD2 for D (6 bases). V lost 3 bases, J lost 5 bases, and 10 bases lay in between. Germline V gives CDR1 SGHVS, CDR2 FNYEAQ. The CDR3 contains 13 residues. The CDR3 sequence is CASSFGGGETQYF. In DNA, the CDR3 is TGTGCCAGCAGCTTTGGAGGAGGGGAGACCCAGTACTTC.

This clone was seen more than once but under ten times. This same CDR3 is encoded by further DNA sequences in the sample. The rearrangement links TRBV6-6 to TRBJ1-5; the D is unclear. V lost 4 bases, J lost 0 bases, and 4 bases lay in between. The CDR3 contains 13 residues. The germline V gene encodes CDR1 MNHNY and CDR2 SVGAGI (reference sequence). CDR3: CASSLNSNQPQHF. The DNA for the CDR3 is TGTGCCAGCAGTTTGAATAGCAATCAGCCCCAGCATTTT.

V usage is TRBV5-1 and J usage is TRBJ2-1, with 7 bases aligning to TRBD2. V gave up 5 bases and J gave up 2 bases; unmatched junction bases: 10. Germline V lookup: CDR1 SGHRS, CDR2 YFSETQ. There are 16 residues in the CDR3. The CDR3 region is CASRSIAGLTYNEQFF. The CDR3 DNA is TGCGCCAGCAGATCGATAGCGGGCTTGACCTACAATGAGCAGTTCTTC. The entire variable domain, with the rest obtained from reference TRBV5-1 and TRBJ2-1, is as follows: KAGVTQTPRYLIKTRGQQVTLSCSPISGHRSVSWYQQTPGQGLQFLFEYFSETQRNKGNFPGRFSGRQFSNSRSEMNVSTLELGDSALYLCASRSIAGLTYNEQFFGPGTRLTVL.

This chain links TRBV10-3 with TRBJ1-1; no reliable D call. The CDR3 extends over 15 amino acids. Germline V gene sequence: CDR1 ENHRY, CDR2 SYGVKD. Trimming pared 2 bases from V and 1 base from J, leaving 11 bases between. The CDR3: CAISEGGVQNTEAFF. The CDR3 region has the DNA TGTGCCATCAGTGAGGGTGGGGTCCAGAACACTGAAGCTTTCTTT.

J is TRBJ2-5 and V is TRBV6-5; the D gene could be TRBD1 or TRBD2 (5 bases each). The end of the DNA is better explained by TRBJ2-7, so the J call may be wrong. CDR1 is MNHEY, CDR2 SVGAGI, per germline. The CDR3 extends over 12 amino acids. The DNA of the CDR3 is TGTGCCAGCAGTTACGGGGGAAGCGAGCAGTACTTC. It specifies CASSYGGSEQYF.

The rearrangement uses TRBV30 and TRBJ1-2; tentative D call: TRBD1 (5 bases). CDR1 is GTSNPN and CDR2 is SVGIG in the germline V gene (reference sequence). V gave up 3 bases and J gave up 5 bases, with 16 bases separating them. The CDR3 consists of 14 residues. The CDR3 sequence is CAWSRLQGGYGYTF. CDR3 coding DNA: TGTGCCTGGAGCCGACTCCAGGGAGGGTATGGCTACACCTTC.

This clone was counted once. This specimen includes other DNA sequences encoding the same CDR3. V is TRBV29-1 and J is TRBJ2-2; the D call may be TRBD1 or TRBD2 (5 bases each). V lost 4 bases and J 2 bases, leaving 8 bases between the germline ends. The CDR3 extends over 13 amino acids. In germline, CDR1 is SQVTM, CDR2 ANQGSEA. CDR3 sequence reads: CSVVGTNTGELFF. Here the CDR3 DNA reads TGCAGCGTTGTGGGGACCAACACCGGGGAGCTGTTTTTT.